This section outlines one TCR beta chain sequence together with its context. The data were obtained in a study of PD-L1 blockade in urothelial cancer. The wider study: Males with bladder-origin urothelial cancer constituted about 90% of the roughly 30 patients. The median T cell count in blood samples was around 150,000.

The time point is: pretreatment peripheral blood. Sequencing used immunoSEQ multiplex PCR; TCRdb keeps in-frame clones, though not all of them. This sample has over 45,000 clones, with around 83% found just once. Per germline, CDR1 LNHDA and CDR2 SQIVND (reference sequence). V was cut by 1 base and J by 0 bases, with 8 bases left in between. The CDR3 contains 15 residues. The J gene is TRBJ2-3, the V gene TRBV19; perhaps TRBD2 as D (5 bases). The sample was PBMCs, taken around atezolizumab (anti-PD-L1) treatment. The clonotype was recovered from a man between 60 and 75 years old with urothelial cancer. Here the CDR3 DNA reads TGTGCCAGTAGTATAGGTTGGACTAGCACAGATACGCAGTATTTT. This encodes CASSIGWTSTDTQYF.